The sequence of this T cell receptor beta chain was determined in a study of PD-1 blockade in classical Hodgkin lymphoma (dated by TCRdb to the early 2020s). Concerning the study at large: Nivolumab dosing was 3 mg/kg intravenously every 2 weeks, continuing until either disease progression or unacceptable toxicity. To define a peripheral blood immune signature of response to PD-1 blockade in classical Hodgkin lymphoma, the study combined TCR beta sequencing with CyTOF.

The sample's time point, from its label and the paper: cycle 4 day 1 (C4D1), after around six weeks of nivolumab. Every trial patient had relapsed following autologous stem cell transplantation, and prior brentuximab vedotin exposure was what differed among cohorts A, B and C. The trial cohort comprised around 60 patients with relapsed/refractory classical Hodgkin lymphoma whose best overall responses were complete response, partial response or progressive disease. Trial patients were treated with single-agent nivolumab in the multi-cohort phase II CheckMate 205 trial. An independent review committee assessed best overall response by applying the 2007 International Working Group response criteria. Trial PBMCs were obtained immediately prior to nivolumab initiation (C1D1) and on therapy at cycle 2 day 1 and cycle 4 day 1. Peripheral blood was collected in 8 mL Vacutainer Cell Preparation Tubes, from which PBMCs were isolated by centrifugation and then cryopreserved.

CDR1 and CDR2, looked up from the germline V gene, are SQVTM and ANQGSEA. V sheds 0 bases and J sheds 2 bases, leaving 22 bases between their ends. From the cysteine through the phenylalanine, the CDR3 covers 18 amino acids. Just the 54-base CDR3 DNA is kept, in frame starting at base 1. Regarding this clone: This clone's antigen is unknown. Base qualities are missing; no much larger clone stands one base away.

Genomic DNA was isolated using the Qiagen DNeasy kit from unsorted PBMCs as well as from negatively selected CD4+ and CD8+ fractions. TCR beta CDR3 regions were subjected to amplification by immunoSEQ multiplex PCR with primers that anneal to V and J segments. A synthetic immune receptor repertoire was used to minimize amplification bias, and remaining bias was computationally removed after sequencing. Per the original workflow: Custom Python scripts were used to quantify repertoire diversity as the Shannon entropy index. Unsorted, CD4+ and CD8+ repertoires were analyzed separately, except in combined analyses where CD4+ and CD8+ sequences were merged in silico. Clonal expansion was defined as a frequency increase of at least 2-fold after treatment compared with C1D1, and clones undetected at baseline were assigned a pseudocount of 0.5. Clones with 0 or 1 copy at C1D1 were classified as singleton clones, and clones with 2 or more copies were classified as non-singleton clones. By matching protein sequences in sorted samples from the same patient, clones expanded in unsorted samples were annotated as CD4+, CD8+ or unknown. Wilcoxon tests were applied to paired samples to test diversity changes from C1D1 to C4D1. Sourced from immuneACCESS, this table was stored by TCRdb with only in-frame sequences that have V and J called. A share of the clones is absent; for the studies checked, an unresolved V gene accounts for under half, and the remainder has no known explanation. The D gene and trimming were derived from the DNA, and the V and J assignments and clone size from that table. The sample yields about 41,000 clones; approximately 71% were counted once. About 2.7% of the sample is held by the ten biggest clonotypes.

Overall study results and their limits: CD4+ but not CD8+ TCR diversity rose significantly by C4D1 (p=0.0027 vs p=0.16), most apparent in complete responders (p=0.02). The study was restricted to a single clinical trial cohort, and the causes of repertoire differences, possibly disease activity or prior therapy, were left undefined. Trial patients achieving complete response had baseline diversity similar to newly diagnosed patients, whereas partial responders and progressors had significantly lower diversity. Baseline TCR diversity was reported to be lower in newly diagnosed patients than in healthy donors, and even lower in relapsed/refractory patients. Diversity was lower in patients who began nivolumab less than 1 year after ASCT, so these patients were left out of later analyses to avoid confounding by immune reconstitution.

In this chain, TRBV29-1 is recombined with TRBJ1-2, with the D gene too uncertain to name. The clonotype comes from a human donor with classical Hodgkin lymphoma. Here the sequenced sample was peripheral blood mononuclear cells (PBMCs), taken before the fourth cycle of nivolumab. The CDR3 is CSVEDIGGSGRANYGYTF. The nucleotide sequence reads as follows: TGCAGCGTTGAAGATATTGGAGGCAGCGGAAGAGCCAACTATGGCTACACCTTC.